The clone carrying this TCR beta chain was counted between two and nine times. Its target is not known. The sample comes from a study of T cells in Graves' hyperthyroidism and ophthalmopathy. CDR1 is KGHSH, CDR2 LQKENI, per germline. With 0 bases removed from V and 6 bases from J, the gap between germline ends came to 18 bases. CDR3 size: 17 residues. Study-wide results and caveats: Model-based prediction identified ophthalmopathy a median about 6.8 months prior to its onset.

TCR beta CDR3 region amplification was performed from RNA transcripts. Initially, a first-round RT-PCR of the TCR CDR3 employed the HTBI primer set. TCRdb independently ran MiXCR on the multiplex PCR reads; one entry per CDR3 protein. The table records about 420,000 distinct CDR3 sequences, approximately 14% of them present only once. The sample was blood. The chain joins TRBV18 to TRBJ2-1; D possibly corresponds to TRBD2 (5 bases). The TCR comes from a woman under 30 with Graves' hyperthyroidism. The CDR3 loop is CASSPPSSSRWGNEQFF. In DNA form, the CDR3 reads TGTGCCAGCTCACCACCGTCTAGCTCCCGATGGGGCAATGAGCAGTTCTTC.